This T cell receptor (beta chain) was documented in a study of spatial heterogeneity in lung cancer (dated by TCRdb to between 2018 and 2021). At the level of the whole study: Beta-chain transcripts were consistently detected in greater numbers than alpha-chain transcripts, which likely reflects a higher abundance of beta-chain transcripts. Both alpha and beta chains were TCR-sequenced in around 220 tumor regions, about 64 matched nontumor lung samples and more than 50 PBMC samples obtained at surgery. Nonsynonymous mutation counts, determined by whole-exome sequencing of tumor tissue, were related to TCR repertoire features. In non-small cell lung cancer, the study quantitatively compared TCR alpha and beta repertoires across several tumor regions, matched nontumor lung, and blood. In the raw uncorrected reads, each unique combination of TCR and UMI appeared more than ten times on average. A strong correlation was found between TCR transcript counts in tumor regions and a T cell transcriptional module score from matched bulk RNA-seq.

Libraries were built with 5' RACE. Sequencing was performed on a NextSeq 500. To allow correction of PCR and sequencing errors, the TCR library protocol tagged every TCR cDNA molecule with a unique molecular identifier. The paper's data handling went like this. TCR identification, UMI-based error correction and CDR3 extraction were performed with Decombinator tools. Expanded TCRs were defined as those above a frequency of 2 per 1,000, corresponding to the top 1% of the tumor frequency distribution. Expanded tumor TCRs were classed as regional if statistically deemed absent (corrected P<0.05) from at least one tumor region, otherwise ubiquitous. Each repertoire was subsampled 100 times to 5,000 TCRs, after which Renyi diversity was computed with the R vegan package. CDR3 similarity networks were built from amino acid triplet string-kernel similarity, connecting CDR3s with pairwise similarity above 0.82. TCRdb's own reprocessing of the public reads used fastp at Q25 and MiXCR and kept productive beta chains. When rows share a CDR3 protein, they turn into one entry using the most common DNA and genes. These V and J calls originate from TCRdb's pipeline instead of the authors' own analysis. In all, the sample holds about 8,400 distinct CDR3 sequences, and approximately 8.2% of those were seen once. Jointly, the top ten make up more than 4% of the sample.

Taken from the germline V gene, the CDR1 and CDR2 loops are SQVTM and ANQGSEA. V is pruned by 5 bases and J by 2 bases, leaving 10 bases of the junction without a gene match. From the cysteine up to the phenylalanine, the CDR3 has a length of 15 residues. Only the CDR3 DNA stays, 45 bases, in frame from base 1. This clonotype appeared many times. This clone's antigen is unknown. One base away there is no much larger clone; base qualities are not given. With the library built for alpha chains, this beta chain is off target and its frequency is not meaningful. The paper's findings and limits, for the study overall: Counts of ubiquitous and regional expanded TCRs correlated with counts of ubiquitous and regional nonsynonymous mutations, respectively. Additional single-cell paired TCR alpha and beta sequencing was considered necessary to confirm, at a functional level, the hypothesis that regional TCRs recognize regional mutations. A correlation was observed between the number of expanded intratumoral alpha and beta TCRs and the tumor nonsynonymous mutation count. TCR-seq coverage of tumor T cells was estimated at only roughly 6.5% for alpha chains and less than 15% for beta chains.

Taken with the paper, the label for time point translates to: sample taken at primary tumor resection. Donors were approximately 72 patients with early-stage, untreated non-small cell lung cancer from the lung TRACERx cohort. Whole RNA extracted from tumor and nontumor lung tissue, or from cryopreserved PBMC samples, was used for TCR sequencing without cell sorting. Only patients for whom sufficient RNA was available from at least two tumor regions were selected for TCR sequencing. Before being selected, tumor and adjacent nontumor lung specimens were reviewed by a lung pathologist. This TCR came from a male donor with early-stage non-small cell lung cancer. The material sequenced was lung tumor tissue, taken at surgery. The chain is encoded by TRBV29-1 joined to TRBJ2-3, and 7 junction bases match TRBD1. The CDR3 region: CSVQTGSIVTDTQYF. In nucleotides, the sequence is TGCAGCGTTCAGACAGGGAGTATAGTCACAGATACGCAGTATTTT.